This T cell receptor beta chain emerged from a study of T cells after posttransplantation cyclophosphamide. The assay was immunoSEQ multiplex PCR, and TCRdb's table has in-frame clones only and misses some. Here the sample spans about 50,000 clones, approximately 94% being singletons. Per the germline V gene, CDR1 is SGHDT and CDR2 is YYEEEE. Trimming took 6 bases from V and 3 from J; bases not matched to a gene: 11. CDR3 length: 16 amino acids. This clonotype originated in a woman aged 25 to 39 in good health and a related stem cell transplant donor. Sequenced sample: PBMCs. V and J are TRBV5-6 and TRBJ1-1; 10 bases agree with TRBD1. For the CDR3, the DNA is TGTGCCAGCATCCCCCTGACAGGGGGCGGCTACACTGAAGCTTTCTTT. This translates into CASIPLTGGGYTEAFF.